This T cell receptor beta chain was sequenced for a study of T cells in Graves' hyperthyroidism and ophthalmopathy. Study-wide results and limits: Appearing also in blood were most of the thyroid clonotypes expanded above 0.001. Separating ophthalmopathy from stable hyperthyroidism was achieved by a 13 V-J model.

The CDR3 extends over 13 amino acids. Germline V CDR1 and CDR2: SGHRS, YFSETQ. RNA transcripts served as the template for amplifying TCR beta CDR3 regions. Carried out on the TCR CDR3, a first-round RT-PCR used the HTBI primer set. TCRdb itself ran the multiplex PCR reads through MiXCR, one entry per CDR3 protein. In the table there are over 250,000 distinct CDR3 sequences, approximately 15% of which are singletons. Of note for this clonotype: What it recognizes is unknown. One base away lies a much larger clone, so this may be a sequencing read error.

This chain connects TRBV5-1 to TRBJ1-1; D gene uncertain. This clonotype originated in a woman aged 55-70 years with Graves' ophthalmopathy. Sequencing used blood. The CDR3 DNA reads TGCCCCAGCAGCTTGGAATATGACACTGAAGCTTTCTTT. Its translation: CPSSLEYDTEAFF.